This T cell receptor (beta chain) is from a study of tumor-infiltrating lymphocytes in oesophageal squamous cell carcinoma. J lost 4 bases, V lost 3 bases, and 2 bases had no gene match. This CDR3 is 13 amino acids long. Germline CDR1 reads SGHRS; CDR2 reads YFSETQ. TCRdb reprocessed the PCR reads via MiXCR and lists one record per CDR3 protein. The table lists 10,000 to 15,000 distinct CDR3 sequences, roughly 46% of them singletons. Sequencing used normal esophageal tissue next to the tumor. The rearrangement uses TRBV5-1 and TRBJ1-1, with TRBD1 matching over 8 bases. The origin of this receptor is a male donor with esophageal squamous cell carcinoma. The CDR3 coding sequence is TGCGCCAGCAGCTCCGGGACAGGCACTGAAGCTTTCTTT. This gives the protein CASSSGTGTEAFF.